This T cell receptor (beta chain) was captured in a study of OX40 agonist ivuxolimab in advanced cancers. Notes on this clone: The antigen remains unidentified.

The V gene end was trimmed by 6 bases and the J gene end by 2 bases; junction bases not matched to a gene: 9. Germline V gene data show CDR1 as MNHEY and CDR2 as SMNVEV (reference sequence). The CDR3 has 16 residues. Clones were read by immunoSEQ multiplex PCR, and TCRdb kept only the in-frame ones, dropping some. This sample has tens of thousands of clones, with roughly 87% found just once. The study, taken as a whole, reports: In general, CD8+ T cells held more expanded clones than CD4+ did, on average.

The clonotype comes from an adult with an advanced solid tumor such as melanoma, head and neck, liver or kidney cancer. V and J are TRBV27 and TRBJ2-2, with 7 bases fitting TRBD1. Sequenced here: CD4+ or CD8+ T cells sorted from blood, sampled in a trial of the OX40 agonist ivuxolimab. Written as DNA, the CDR3 is TGTGCCAGCAGGCCCACCGGGACAGTTAACACCGGGGAGCTGTTTTTT. It translates to CASRPTGTVNTGELFF.